There are a few counts of the clone carrying this T cell receptor (beta chain). Its antigen remains unidentified. The CDR3 contains 14 residues. Germline V gene sequence: CDR1 SGHVS, CDR2 FNYEAQ. Trimming stripped 0 bases from V and 3 bases from J, with 6 bases between. The rectum was sampled with one to two pinch biopsies at colonoscopy. Generated by immunoSEQ multiplex PCR, the TCRdb table keeps only in-frame clones and is missing some. Among roughly 19,000 clones listed, roughly 80% were seen once. This specimen belongs to a study of pediatric ulcerative colitis. General study points: Two rectal clonotypes were found only in ulcerative colitis patients, all of them. Clonal expansions reduced rectal repertoire diversity in acute severe colitis. Rectal pinch biopsies may have included blood-derived T cells, especially in patients with overt colitis. Repertoires came from total lymphocyte DNA, so rare subsets like regulatory T cells may be missed.

This chain links TRBV7-6 with TRBJ1-5; no definite D call. The clonotype originates from a boy younger than 18 with moderate ulcerative colitis. Sequencing input: gut tissue. The CDR3: CASSLAGSNQPQHF. The CDR3 nucleotides read TGTGCCAGCAGCTTAGCCGGCTCCAATCAGCCCCAGCATTTT.